This T cell receptor (beta chain) was retrieved from a study of PD-L1 blockade in urothelial cancer (dated by TCRdb to 2015 to 2018). Notes on the research overall: Therapy was started around 2014 for all patients, and atezolizumab 1,200 mg was administered intravenously every 3 weeks. About 90% of the roughly 30 patients were identified as males with urothelial cancer of bladder origin, and a prior smoking history was reported by 18 of 29 patients. Blood samples yielded a median of 141,255 T cells and some 80,000 unique TCRs, with median clonality approximately 0.08. An ECOG performance status of 0 or 1 was recorded for the patients, and 0 to 3 prior chemotherapy regimens had been received by the patients. Durable clinical benefit was achieved by nine patients but not by the remaining 20. In the same patients, pretreatment tumors underwent whole exome sequencing and RNA sequencing in addition to TCR sequencing. TCR sequencing covered pretreatment tumor samples and matched, serially collected peripheral blood taken before and after atezolizumab treatment. Durable clinical benefit meant progression-free survival longer than 6 months, and TCR features were also tested against progression-free and overall survival. The study, an exploratory multi-omic analysis, examined somatic, immune and clinical correlates of response to PD-L1 blockade with atezolizumab in urothelial cancer. Blood samples were analyzed 3 weeks after the start of treatment (second dose) and 6 weeks after the start of treatment. Pretreatment blood TCR-seq was available for 27 to 30 patients, at least one posttreatment blood collection was obtained for roughly 25 patients, and tumor TCR-seq was available for roughly 25 patients.

Here is what the overall study found, with its caveats: Because the sample size was small (n ≈ 27) and many of the analyses were exploratory, the results are meant to be hypothesis-generating. A pretreatment peripheral blood TCR clonality below the median was linked to improved progression-free and overall survival. Patients with durable benefit showed greater expansion of tumor-associated TCR clones in peripheral blood 3 weeks after starting treatment (n ≈ 21, p = 0.022).

Synthetic TCR analog templates were spiked into each PCR to estimate absolute template abundance from read counts. TCRbeta CDR3 regions were amplified from genomic DNA with bias-controlled V and J gene primers using the immunoSEQ assay. Rearranged TCRbeta segments were sequenced at approximately 20X coverage. On the study's bioinformatics: Clustering was used to correct sequencing errors, and CDR3s were annotated against IMGT so that V, D and J genes could be assigned. Only productive TCRbeta rearrangements were used in downstream analyses, excluding out-of-frame or stop-codon sequences. Clonality was computed as one minus Shannon entropy normalized by the log of the number of unique productive sequences. Fisher's exact test with Benjamini-Hochberg correction, at a threshold of adjusted p below 0.01, was used to find clones that differed between time points or between blood and tumor. TCRdb obtained this table from immuneACCESS and retained in-frame rearrangements with V and J assigned. These tables miss some clones; where compared with another copy, unresolved V genes account for less than half of the shortfall, and the remainder is unexplained. The V and J calls and clone size were taken over from that table, and D and trimming were inferred from the DNA. The sample table holds 45,000 to 60,000 clones, of which 82% were seen once. Jointly, the top ten make up approximately 1.7% of the sample.

This clone was recorded at least ten times. What antigen it recognizes has not been identified. No base qualities exist here, and no much larger clone lies one base off it. This specimen's time point label, per the study, means: pretreatment peripheral blood. A total of 25 to 30 patients with locally advanced or metastatic urothelial carcinoma, treated at Memorial Sloan Kettering on a trial protocol, made up the cohort. Peripheral blood mononuclear cells were collected pretreatment and during treatment, at between 1 and 8 total time points per patient. The Qiagen DNeasy Blood extraction kit was used to purify genomic DNA from total PBMCs and from tumor samples. PBMCs were collected pretreatment and during treatment and were isolated and stored as previously described. The material was PBMCs, obtained around atezolizumab (anti-PD-L1) treatment. The TCR originated in a man aged 50 to 60 with urothelial cancer.

The CDR3 reads as follows: CASSLSSGMGTNEQFF. DNA sequence: TGTGCCAGCAGTTTATCTAGCGGGATGGGGACCAATGAGCAGTTCTTC. In this chain, TRBV27 is recombined with TRBJ2-1; 8 bases in the middle match TRBD2. From a lookup of the germline V gene (reference sequence), CDR1 and CDR2 are MNHEY and SMNVEV. The CDR3 spans 16 residues, from the cysteine through the phenylalanine. This entry keeps only the CDR3 DNA: 48 bases, framed from base 1. The V end gives up 0 bases and the J end 6 bases, leaving 7 bases in the junction not matched to a gene.